This T cell receptor (beta chain) emerged from a study of cytomegalovirus exposure and HLA in healthy donors. Study-wide background: Unique TCR beta sequences numbering over 100 million came from 150 million to 200 million T cells in an earlier analysis.

In the case of this clone: Antigen unknown.

Vbeta (60) and Jbeta (13) primers were used in the PCR. Using immunoSEQ multiplex PCR, the repertoire was profiled, and TCRdb retains in-frame clones only, with some absent. Of some 70,000 clones in the sample, more than 60% are singletons; the top ten hold more than 4.5%. Study observations and caveats: A later analysis showed HLA-associated TCR beta chains outstripping equally common others in clonal expansion. In a later analysis, V- and J-gene trimming of beta chains associated with a DCLRE1C missense variant, replicated independently.

V was trimmed by 2 bases and J by 0 bases, leaving 7 bases between them. This CDR3 is 14 amino acids long. Germline assignment: CDR1 MNHEY and CDR2 SVGAGI. The chain combines TRBV6-5 with TRBJ1-2, with D possibly TRBD1 on 5 matching bases. The origin of this receptor is a male donor in good health and CMV-seropositive. Sequences were obtained from PBMCs. CDR3 sequence: CASSYGASNYGYTF. CDR3 bases: TGTGCCAGCAGTTACGGGGCTTCTAACTATGGCTACACCTTC.